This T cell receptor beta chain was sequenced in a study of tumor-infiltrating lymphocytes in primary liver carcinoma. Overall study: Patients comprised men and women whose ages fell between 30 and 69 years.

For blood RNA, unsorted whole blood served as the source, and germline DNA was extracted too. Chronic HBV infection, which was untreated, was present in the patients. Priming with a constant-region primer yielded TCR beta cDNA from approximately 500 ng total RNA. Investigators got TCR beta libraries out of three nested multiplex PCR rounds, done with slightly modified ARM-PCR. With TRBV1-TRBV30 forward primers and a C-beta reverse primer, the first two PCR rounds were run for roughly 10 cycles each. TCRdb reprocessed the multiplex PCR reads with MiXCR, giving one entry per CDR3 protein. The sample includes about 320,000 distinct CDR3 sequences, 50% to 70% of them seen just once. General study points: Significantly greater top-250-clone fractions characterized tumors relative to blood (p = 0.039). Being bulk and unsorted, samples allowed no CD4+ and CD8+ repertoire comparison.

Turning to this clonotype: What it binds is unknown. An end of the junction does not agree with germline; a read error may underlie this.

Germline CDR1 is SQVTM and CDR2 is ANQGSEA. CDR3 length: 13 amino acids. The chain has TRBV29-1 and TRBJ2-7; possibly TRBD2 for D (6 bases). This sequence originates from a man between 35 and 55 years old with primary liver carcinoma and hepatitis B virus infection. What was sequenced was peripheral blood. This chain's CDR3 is CSVAQREPYEQCF. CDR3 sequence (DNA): TGCAGCGTTGCCCAACGGGAGCCCTACGAGCAGTGCTTC.